This T cell receptor (beta chain) was captured in a study of blood T cell repertoires in COVID-19. Study-wide context: The samples span acute and convalescent COVID-19 from the United States, Italy and Spain. Sources were T cells, B-cell-depleted T cells, or PBMCs; the material itself was cDNA or gDNA.

Participants were aged 18 to 89 years, lived in 25 or so US areas, and enrolled virtually. CDR3 size: 14 residues. Looked up from germline, CDR1 is MDHEN and CDR2 is SYDVKM. The V and J ends lost 4 bases and 6 bases, in that order; junction bases with no gene match: 8. Authors' analysis steps: It was from reference gene primer amplification that nucleated cell counts were estimated. Clones were sequenced by immunoSEQ multiplex PCR, and TCRdb holds only the in-frame ones, with some missing. V, J and clone size are taken as reported in that table, and D and trimming were inferred from the DNA itself. The repertoire includes approximately 200,000 clones, around nine tenths of them detected once, and roughly 10% sits in the top ten.

The V and J genes are TRBV28 and TRBJ1-2, with TRBD1 matching over 7 bases. The clonotype originates from a man aged 30 to 39 who had recovered from COVID-19. Material: PBMCs or T cells enriched from blood (not recorded which). The CDR3 coding sequence is TGTGCCAGCAGTTCCGATACAGGGGTACATGGCTACACCTTC. This codes for CASSSDTGVHGYTF.